These T cell receptor beta chains were read from a single sample in a study of T cells after yellow fever vaccination. Each CDR3 protein is one row after TCRdb ran MiXCR on the 5' RACE reads. The repertoire has approximately 300,000 distinct CDR3 sequences, 6.8% of them found once; the top ten carry 15% to 20%. Sequencing used PBMCs, obtained more than 40 days after the first yellow fever vaccination. The receptors here all came from a man between 18 and 29 years old who received the YFV17D yellow fever vaccine. Both conserved end residues are part of each CDR3. The D gene is left open where the match is weak. The size field is filled for only some rows; it gives once, few, many or a size class.

V gene	D gene	J gene	clone size	CDR3 protein	CDR3 DNA
TRBV6-5	.	TRBJ2-7	few	CASSYSTEQYF	TGTGCCAGCAGTTACTCGACCGAGCAGTACTTC
TRBV5-1	.	TRBJ2-7	.	CASSKLGYEQYF	TGCGCCAGCAGTAAGTTAGGCTACGAGCAGTACTTC
TRBV12-3/TRBV12-4	.	TRBJ1-6	.	CASSFELNSPLHF	TGTGCCAGCAGTTTTGAGCTTAATTCACCCCTCCACTTT
TRBV6-4	TRBD2	TRBJ2-1	many	CASSRTSGEGHEQFF	TGTGCCAGCAGCCGGACTAGCGGGGAGGGGCATGAGCAGTTCTTC
TRBV7-9	.	TRBJ2-1	few	CASSSPRGGGEDEQFF	TGTGCCAGCAGCTCCCCGAGGGGCGGGGGCGAGGATGAGCAGTTCTTC
TRBV5-1	TRBD2	TRBJ2-1	few	CASSLAGLAIHEQFF	TGCGCCAGCAGCTTGGCGGGACTAGCAATCCATGAGCAGTTCTTC
TRBV9	TRBD1	TRBJ2-7	few	CASSDGQGNSYEQYF	TGTGCCAGCAGCGACGGACAGGGAAACTCCTACGAGCAGTACTTC
TRBV5-4	TRBD1	TRBJ1-2	.	CASSPDRLSNYGYTF	TGTGCCAGCAGCCCGGACAGGCTTAGTAACTATGGCTACACCTTC
TRBV5-1	TRBD1	TRBJ2-3	.	CASSQLQGTTDTQYF	TGCGCCAGCAGCCAGCTACAGGGGACCACAGATACGCAGTATTTT
TRBV20-1	TRBD2	TRBJ2-5	many	CSATRLALQETQYF	TGCAGTGCTACCCGACTAGCGCTTCAAGAGACCCAGTACTTC
TRBV4-1	.	TRBJ2-5	.	CASSQVSVRETQYF	TGCGCCAGCAGCCAAGTTTCCGTCAGGGAGACCCAGTACTTC
TRBV27	.	TRBJ2-1	.	CASGRASSYNEQFF	TGTGCCAGCGGAAGAGCCTCCTCCTACAATGAGCAGTTCTTC
TRBV12-3/TRBV12-4	.	TRBJ2-5	few	CASRLGGIQETQYF	TGTGCCAGCAGACTTGGGGGGATCCAAGAGACCCAGTACTTC
TRBV20-1	.	TRBJ1-3	.	CSARTRISGNTIYF	TGCAGTGCTAGGACACGAATCTCTGGAAACACCATATATTTT
TRBV11-3	.	TRBJ2-1	few	CASSLALGGRDEQFF	TGTGCCAGCAGCTTAGCCCTTGGGGGTAGGGATGAGCAGTTCTTC
TRBV19	.	TRBJ2-5	few	CASSPTRQETQYF	TGTGCCAGTAGTCCGACTAGACAAGAGACCCAGTACTTC
TRBV12-3/TRBV12-4	.	TRBJ2-5	.	CASSFGGGHETQYF	TGTGCCAGCAGTTTCGGCGGGGGCCACGAGACCCAGTACTTC
TRBV4-2	TRBD1	TRBJ1-1	many	CASSIQGTNTEAFF	TGTGCCAGCAGTATACAGGGGACGAACACTGAAGCTTTCTTT
TRBV12-3/TRBV12-4	TRBD1	TRBJ2-2	.	CASSWDREFNGELFF	TGTGCCAGCAGTTGGGACAGGGAGTTTAACGGGGAGCTGTTTTTT
TRBV7-2	TRBD2	TRBJ2-1	few	CASSPGLAAREQFF	TGTGCCAGCAGCCCGGGACTAGCGGCACGGGAGCAGTTCTTC
TRBV18	TRBD1	TRBJ2-1	few	CASSYLGQGNEQFF	TGTGCCAGCTCATACTTAGGACAGGGGAATGAGCAGTTCTTC
TRBV7-9	TRBD1	TRBJ1-2	.	CASSLVGQGEYGYTF	TGTGCCAGCAGCTTAGTGGGACAGGGGGAGTATGGCTACACCTTC
TRBV12-3/TRBV12-4	.	TRBJ2-7	many	CASSSPHIDGSYEQYF	TGTGCCAGCAGTTCGCCCCACATCGATGGATCCTACGAGCAGTACTTC
TRBV5-1	.	TRBJ2-7	few	CASSLRAPSSYEQYF	TGCGCCAGCAGCTTGCGGGCCCCGAGCTCCTACGAGCAGTACTTC
TRBV20-1	.	TRBJ2-1	.	CSAVKGGAAISYNEQFF	TGCAGCGCCGTAAAGGGGGGGGCCGCGATCTCCTACAATGAGCAGTTCTTC
TRBV12-3/TRBV12-4	.	TRBJ2-3	.	CASSYLLGLDTQYF	TGTGCCAGCAGTTACCTATTAGGGCTGGATACGCAGTATTTT
TRBV10-3	TRBD1	TRBJ2-5	few	CATADREETQYF	TGTGCCACTGCGGACAGGGAGGAGACCCAGTACTTC
TRBV5-1	TRBD2	TRBJ2-5	many	CASSRQSGTTQETQYF	TGCGCCAGCAGTCGTCAGTCCGGGACTACCCAAGAGACCCAGTACTTC
TRBV2	.	TRBJ2-5	few	CASTGPRETQYF	TGTGCCAGTACAGGTCCTAGAGAGACCCAGTACTTC
TRBV9	.	TRBJ2-2	few	CASQRSTGELFF	TGTGCCAGCCAAAGATCCACCGGGGAGCTGTTTTTT
TRBV7-2	TRBD2	TRBJ2-3	many	CASSSLSGAGDTQYF	TGTGCCAGCAGCTCCCTTAGCGGGGCGGGAGATACGCAGTATTTT
TRBV18	TRBD2	TRBJ2-1	.	CASSPDPGGYNEQFF	TGTGCCAGCTCACCTGATCCGGGGGGTTACAATGAGCAGTTCTTC
TRBV5-6	.	TRBJ1-2	many	CASSLVQGARDGYTF	TGTGCCAGCAGCTTGGTTCAGGGAGCACGGGATGGCTACACCTTC
TRBV6-1	TRBD1	TRBJ2-1	many	CASGGIRTGGLSEQFF	TGTGCCAGCGGGGGGATCCGGACAGGGGGATTGAGTGAGCAGTTCTTC
TRBV7-8	TRBD1	TRBJ1-5	.	CASSRTGGPQHF	TGTGCCAGCAGCCGAACAGGGGGACCCCAGCATTTT
TRBV6-5	.	TRBJ2-3	few	CASSYSRGRTDTQYF	TGTGCCAGCAGTTACTCCCGGGGTCGCACAGATACGCAGTATTTT
TRBV4-1	.	TRBJ2-1	few	CASSYGKGRAYNEQFF	TGCGCCAGCAGCTACGGCAAGGGCAGGGCCTACAATGAGCAGTTCTTC
TRBV4-3	.	TRBJ1-1	few	CASSQGPGDTEAFF	TGCGCCAGCAGCCAGGGCCCTGGGGACACTGAAGCTTTCTTT
TRBV7-9	TRBD2	TRBJ2-5	many	CASSLGAGVGETQYF	TGTGCCAGCAGCTTAGGAGCGGGGGTCGGGGAGACCCAGTACTTC
TRBV6-1	.	TRBJ2-5	few	CASSAPAGRGQETQYF	TGTGCCAGCAGTGCACCGGCGGGGCGGGGCCAAGAGACCCAGTACTTC
TRBV7-9	.	TRBJ1-6	few	CASSLSRGGGSPLHF	TGTGCCAGCAGCTTAAGCAGGGGAGGAGGTTCACCCCTCCACTTT
TRBV11-2	.	TRBJ2-3	.	CASSLSWTVDTQYF	TGTGCCAGCAGCCTTTCCTGGACAGTCGATACGCAGTATTTT
TRBV28	.	TRBJ2-1	.	CAMGPGRRCNEQFF	TGTGCCATGGGCCCCGGGCGACGCTGCAATGAGCAGTTCTTC
TRBV12-5	TRBD1	TRBJ1-4	few	CASGFLLDRGATNEKLFF	TGTGCTAGTGGTTTCCTCCTGGACAGGGGGGCAACTAATGAAAAACTGTTTTTT
TRBV9	.	TRBJ2-1	.	CASSHGTQTYNEQFF	TGTGCCAGCAGCCACGGGACTCAAACATACAATGAGCAGTTCTTC
TRBV18	TRBD1	TRBJ2-3	few	CASSPYTGTEGNTQYF	TGTGCCAGCTCACCTTACACCGGGACAGAGGGAAATACGCAGTATTTT
TRBV13	.	TRBJ2-1	.	CASSFRSKSSYNEQFF	TGTGCCAGCAGCTTCCGTTCCAAGAGCTCCTACAATGAGCAGTTCTTC
TRBV9	TRBD1	TRBJ2-5	few	CASSARQGIQETQYF	TGTGCCAGCAGCGCCAGACAGGGAATACAAGAGACCCAGTACTTC
TRBV5-1	TRBD1	TRBJ1-1	many	CASSKDRGPTEAFF	TGCGCCAGCAGCAAGGACAGGGGGCCTACTGAAGCTTTCTTT
TRBV12-3/TRBV12-4	.	TRBJ1-5	.	CASSTAGGGQPQHF	TGTGCCAGCAGCACAGCCGGGGGGGGACAGCCCCAGCATTTT
TRBV4-2	.	TRBJ2-7	.	CASSQDLGRGDEQYF	TGTGCCAGCAGCCAAGATTTGGGTCGGGGTGACGAGCAGTACTTC
TRBV19	TRBD2	TRBJ2-1	few	CASSPNRGGADNEQFF	TGTGCCAGTAGTCCCAATCGGGGGGGCGCTGACAATGAGCAGTTCTTC
TRBV6-2/TRBV6-3	.	TRBJ2-7	few	CASSYSTGDEQYF	TGTGCCAGCAGTTACTCTACGGGGGATGAGCAGTACTTC